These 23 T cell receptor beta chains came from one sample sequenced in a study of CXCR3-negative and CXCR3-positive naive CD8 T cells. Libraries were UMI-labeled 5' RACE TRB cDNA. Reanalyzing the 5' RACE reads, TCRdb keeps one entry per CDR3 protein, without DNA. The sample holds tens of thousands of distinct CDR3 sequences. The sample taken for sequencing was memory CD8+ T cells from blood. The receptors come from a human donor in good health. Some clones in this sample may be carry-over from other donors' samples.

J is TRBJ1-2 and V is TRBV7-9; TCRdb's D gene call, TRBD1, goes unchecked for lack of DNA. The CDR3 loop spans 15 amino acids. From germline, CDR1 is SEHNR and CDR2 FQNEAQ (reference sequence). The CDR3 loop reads CASSPLTVGQEGYTF.

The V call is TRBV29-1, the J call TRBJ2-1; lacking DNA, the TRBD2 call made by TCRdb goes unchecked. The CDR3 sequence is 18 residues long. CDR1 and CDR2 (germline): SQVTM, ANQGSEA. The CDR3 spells CSVEDLIAGGSSYNEQFF.

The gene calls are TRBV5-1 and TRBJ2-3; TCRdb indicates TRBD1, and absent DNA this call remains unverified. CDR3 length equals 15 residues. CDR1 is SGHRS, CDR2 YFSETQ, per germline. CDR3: CASRSTGALTDTQYF.

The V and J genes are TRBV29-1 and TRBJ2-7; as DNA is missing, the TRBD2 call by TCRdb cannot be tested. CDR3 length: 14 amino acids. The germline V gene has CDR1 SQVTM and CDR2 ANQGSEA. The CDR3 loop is CSVELGGGTYEQYF.

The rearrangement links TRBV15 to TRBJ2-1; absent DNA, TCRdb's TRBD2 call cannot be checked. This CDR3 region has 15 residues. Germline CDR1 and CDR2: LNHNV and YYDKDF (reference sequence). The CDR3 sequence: CATSSGLADYNEQFF.

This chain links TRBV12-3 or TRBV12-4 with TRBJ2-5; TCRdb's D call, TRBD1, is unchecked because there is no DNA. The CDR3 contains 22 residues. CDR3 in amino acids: CASSFLSPETGGARTGQETQYF.

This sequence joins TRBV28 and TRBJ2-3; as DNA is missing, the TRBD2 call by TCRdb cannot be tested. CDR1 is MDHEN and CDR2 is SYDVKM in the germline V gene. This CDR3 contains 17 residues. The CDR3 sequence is CASSFVLAGFREDTQYF.

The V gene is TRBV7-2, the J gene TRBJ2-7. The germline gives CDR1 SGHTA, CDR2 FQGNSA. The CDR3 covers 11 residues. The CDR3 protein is CASSIVHEQYF.

This chain's CDR3 is CSVERGYEQYF. This chain joins TRBV29-1 and TRBJ2-7; the D call from TCRdb, TRBD1, cannot be confirmed without DNA. Germline V lookup: CDR1 SQVTM, CDR2 ANQGSEA. This CDR3 contains 11 residues.

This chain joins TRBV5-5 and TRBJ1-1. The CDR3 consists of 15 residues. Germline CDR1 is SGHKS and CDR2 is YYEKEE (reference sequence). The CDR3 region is CASSFPMGGITEAFF.

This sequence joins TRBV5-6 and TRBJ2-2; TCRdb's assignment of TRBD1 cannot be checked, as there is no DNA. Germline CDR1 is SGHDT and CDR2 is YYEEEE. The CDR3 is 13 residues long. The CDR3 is CASSGTFAGELFF.

This CDR3 is CASSLLGSQGPYNEQFF. The rearrangement uses TRBV14 and TRBJ2-1; checking the TCRdb D call of TRBD2 is not possible without DNA. Germline assignment: CDR1 SGHDN and CDR2 FVKESK. The CDR3 is 17 amino acids.

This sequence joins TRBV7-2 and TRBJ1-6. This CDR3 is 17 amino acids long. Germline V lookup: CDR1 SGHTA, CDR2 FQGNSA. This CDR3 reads CASSLALGSSYNSPLHF.

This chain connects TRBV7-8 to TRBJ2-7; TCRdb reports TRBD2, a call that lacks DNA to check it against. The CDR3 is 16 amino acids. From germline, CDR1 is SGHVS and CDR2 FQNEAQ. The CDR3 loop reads CASSPNQAGGSHEQYF.

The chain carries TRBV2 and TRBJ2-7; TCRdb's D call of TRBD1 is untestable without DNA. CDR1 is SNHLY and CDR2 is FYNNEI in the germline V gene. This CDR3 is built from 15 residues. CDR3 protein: CADSSPVGQGYEQYF. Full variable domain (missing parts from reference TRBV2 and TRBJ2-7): EPEVTQTPSHQVTQMGQEVILRCVPISNHLYFYWYRQILGQKVEFLVSFYNNEISEKSEIFDDQFSVERPDGSNFTLKIRSTKLEDSAMYFCADSSPVGQGYEQYFGPGTRLTVT.

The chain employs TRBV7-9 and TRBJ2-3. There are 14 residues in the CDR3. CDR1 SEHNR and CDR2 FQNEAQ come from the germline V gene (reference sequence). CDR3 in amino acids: CASSLVASTDTQYF.

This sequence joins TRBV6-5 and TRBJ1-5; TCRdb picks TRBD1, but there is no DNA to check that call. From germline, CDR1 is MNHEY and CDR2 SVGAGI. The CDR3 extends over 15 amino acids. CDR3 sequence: CASSTLRQSHQPQHF.

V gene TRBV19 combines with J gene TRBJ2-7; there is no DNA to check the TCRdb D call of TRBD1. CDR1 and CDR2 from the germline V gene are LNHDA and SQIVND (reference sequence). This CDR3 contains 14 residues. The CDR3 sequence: CASSWPGQTYEQYF.

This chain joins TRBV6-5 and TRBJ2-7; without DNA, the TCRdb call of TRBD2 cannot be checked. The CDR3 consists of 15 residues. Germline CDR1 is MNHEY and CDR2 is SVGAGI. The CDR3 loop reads CASSYSGLGGYEQYF.

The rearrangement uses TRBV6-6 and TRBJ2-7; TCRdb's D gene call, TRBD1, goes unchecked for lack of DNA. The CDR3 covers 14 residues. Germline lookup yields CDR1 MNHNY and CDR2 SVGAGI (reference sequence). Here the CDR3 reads CASSYLGQGYEQYF.

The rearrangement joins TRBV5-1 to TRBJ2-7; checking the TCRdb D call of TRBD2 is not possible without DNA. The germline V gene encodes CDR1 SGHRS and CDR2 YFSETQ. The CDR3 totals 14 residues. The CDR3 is CASSLNLAAYEQYF.

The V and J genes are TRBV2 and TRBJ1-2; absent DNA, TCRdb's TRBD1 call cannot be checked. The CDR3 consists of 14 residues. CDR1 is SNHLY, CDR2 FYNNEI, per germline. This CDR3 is CARAPGTGGSGYTF.

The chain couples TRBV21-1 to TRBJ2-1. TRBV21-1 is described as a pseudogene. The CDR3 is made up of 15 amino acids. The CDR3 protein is CASSAQTKDYNEQFF.